This T cell receptor (beta chain) was identified in a study of low-dose radiotherapy and immunotherapy resistance in tumors. The wider study: The study delivered 0.5 Gy per fraction every 2 weeks to Cohort 1, totaling 6.5 Gy. The study gave Cohort 2 1 Gy per fraction every two weeks, totaling 13 Gy over 26 weeks. From cycle 1 day 1, patients took oral aspirin 300 mg every day for four cycles.

The V end lost 0 bases, the J end lost 1 base, and 10 bases lay between the germline ends. CDR1 and CDR2 from the germline V gene are SGHRS and YFSETQ. This CDR3 is built from 15 residues. Primers targeting TRAV and TRBV primed first-strand cDNA, covering alpha and beta chains. For amplifying TCRs, the PCR ran for roughly 20 cycles with Phusion, which was used together with a constant-region primer and the adapter on the V primers. TCRdb used MiXCR to reprocess the reads, holding one entry per CDR3 protein. The repertoire holds roughly 100,000 distinct CDR3 sequences, approximately 22% seen once, with about 13% in the top ten. Noted time point: after trial treatment. Treatment indicated: LDRT plus nivolumab, ipilimumab, low-dose cyclophosphamide and aspirin (RACIN trial). Ipilimumab, nivolumab, aspirin, low-dose cyclophosphamide and low-dose radiotherapy were administered to donors.

The clonotype was recovered from a female donor with ovarian cancer. The genes are TRBV5-1 and TRBJ1-1, with D uncertain. The source was PBMCs, collected after low-dose radiotherapy plus immunotherapy. The CDR3: CASSLAVHPNTEAFF. DNA of the CDR3: TGCGCCAGCAGCTTGGCGGTACACCCGAACACTGAAGCTTTCTTT. Variable domain in full (rest from reference TRBV5-1 and TRBJ1-1): KAGVTQTPRYLIKTRGQQVTLSCSPISGHRSVSWYQQTPGQGLQFLFEYFSETQRNKGNFPGRFSGRQFSNSRSEMNVSTLELGDSALYLCASSLAVHPNTEAFFGQGTRLTVV.